This TCR beta chain originates from a study of sequential checkpoint blockade in melanoma. Overall study context: Maintenance nivolumab came after either treatment sequence. Approximately 20 patients had tumor biopsies before treatment and at week 13.

Using immunoSEQ multiplex PCR, the repertoire was profiled, and TCRdb retains in-frame clones only, with some absent. The sample consists of 20,000 to 25,000 clones, 25% to 35% of them appearing once. From germline, CDR1 is SGDLS and CDR2 YYNGEE. The ends were cut back, 5 bases at V and 2 bases at J, with 11 bases in the middle. The CDR3 sequence is 13 residues long. Treatment specified: randomized to nivolumab then ipilimumab (arm A) or the reverse (arm B). This clone was detected a few times. Specimen: tumor tissue (inferred from file names), collected from a patient given nivolumab and ipilimumab in sequence. This TCR was recovered from a human donor with melanoma. This sequence joins TRBV9 and TRBJ2-7; unclear D gene. Here the CDR3 reads CASRTGPPYEQYF. DNA of the CDR3: TGTGCCAGCAGGACCGGGCCTCCCTACGAGCAGTACTTC.